Shown below are 28 T cell receptor beta chains from a single sample sequenced in a study of control samples from healthy donors and cancer patients. Here immunoSEQ multiplex PCR was the method, and the copy in TCRdb shows in-frame clones only, minus some. The repertoire holds tens of thousands of clones, with 80% to 90% as singletons. The specimen was PBMCs. The source is a woman aged 60 to 75 with head and neck cancer.

V gene TRBV19 combines with J gene TRBJ1-5, with D hard to call. Germline lookup yields CDR1 LNHDA and CDR2 SQIVND (reference sequence). The CDR3 has 18 amino acids. V lost 3 bases, J lost 0 bases, and 18 bases lay in between. The CDR3 DNA reads as TGTGCCAGTAGTATTGGTCTTGGCCGGGCGGGTAGCAATCAGCCCCAGCATTTT. Its protein product is CASSIGLGRAGSNQPQHF.

The genes are TRBV12-3 or TRBV12-4 and TRBJ1-5; a weak D match, TRBD1 (5 bases). The V and J ends lost 3 bases and 4 bases respectively, with 7 bases between them. The CDR3 has 13 residues. The DNA of the CDR3 is TGTGCCAGCAGTTTTCAGGGAAATCAGCCCCAGCATTTT. Translated, it gives CASSFQGNQPQHF.

The chain recombines TRBV5-4 with TRBJ1-6, with 10 bases matching TRBD1. The V and J ends lost 4 bases and 7 bases, in that order; junction bases with no gene match: 8. The CDR3 has 16 residues. The germline V gene encodes CDR1 SGHNT and CDR2 YYREEE (reference sequence). CDR3 loop: CASSRGLGQGNSPLHF. CDR3 nucleotides: TGTGCCAGCAGCCGAGGCTTGGGACAGGGGAATTCACCCCTCCACTTT. Using reference TRBV5-4 and TRBJ1-6 for the parts outside the CDR3, the full variable domain is ETGVTQSPTHLIKTRGQQVTLRCSSQSGHNTVSWYQQALGQGPQFIFQYYREEENGRGNFPPRFSGLQFPNYSSELNVNALELDDSALYLCASSRGLGQGNSPLHFGNGTRLTVT.

This clone has only one observation. The chain employs TRBV5-5 and TRBJ1-3; D not certain. The CDR3 consists of 14 residues. V was shortened by 6 bases and J by 1 base, with 11 bases between the two germline ends. The germline V gene encodes CDR1 SGHKS and CDR2 YYEKEE (reference sequence). CDR3 protein: CASKLGQSGNTIYF. For the CDR3, the DNA is TGTGCCAGCAAACTCGGGCAGTCTGGAAACACCATATATTTT.

The rearrangement uses TRBV7-3 and TRBJ2-1; D is unresolved. V was pared by 2 bases and J by 4 bases, with 6 bases between. Germline CDR1 SGHTA, CDR2 FQGTGA. The CDR3 consists of 13 residues. The DNA for the CDR3 is TGTGCCAGCAGCTTATTCCCATACAATGAGCAGTTCTTC. It is translated as CASSLFPYNEQFF.

The rearrangement uses TRBV28 and TRBJ1-2; D not certain. The length of the CDR3 is 14 residues. Germline loops: CDR1 MDHEN, CDR2 SYDVKM. With 2 bases removed from V and 6 bases from J, the gap between germline ends came to 13 bases. CDR3 residues: CASSLDPGVDGYTF. CDR3 DNA: TGTGCCAGCAGTTTAGATCCGGGAGTCGATGGCTACACCTTC.

The chain joins TRBV7-2 to TRBJ2-7; 10 bases agree with TRBD1. This CDR3 comprises 15 residues. Trimming cost V 1 base and J 2 bases; bases outside gene matches: 2. Germline V gives CDR1 SGHTA, CDR2 FQGNSA. CDR3: CASSLGGQGAYEQYF. DNA of the CDR3: TGTGCCAGCAGCTTAGGTGGACAGGGGGCCTACGAGCAGTACTTC.

The chain combines TRBV7-2 with TRBJ2-3, with TRBD2 matching 15 bases. The germline gives CDR1 SGHTA, CDR2 FQGNSA. The CDR3 runs to 19 residues. The trim removed 0 bases at V and 1 base at J, leaving 5 bases unmatched. CDR3 region: CASSLAGLAGGLGTDTQYF. DNA of the CDR3: TGTGCCAGCAGCTTAGCGGGACTAGCGGGAGGCCTAGGCACAGATACGCAGTATTTT. Supplemented by reference TRBV7-2 and TRBJ2-3, the full variable domain reads GAGVSQSPSNKVTEKGKDVELRCDPISGHTALYWYRQSLGQGLEFLIYFQGNSAPDKSGLPSDRFSAERTGGSVSTLTIQRTQQEDSAVYLCASSLAGLAGGLGTDTQYFGPGTRLTVL.

V gene TRBV24-1 combines with J gene TRBJ2-1; 10 bases align to TRBD1. Germline CDR1 reads KGHDR; CDR2 reads SFDVKD. V shed 5 bases and J 0 bases; nucleotides not matched to a gene: 9. The CDR3 is made up of 18 amino acids. This CDR3 is CATSGTGGRGFSYNEQFF. Here the CDR3 DNA reads TGTGCCACCAGTGGGACAGGGGGAAGGGGGTTCTCCTACAATGAGCAGTTCTTC.

This sequence joins TRBV30 and TRBJ2-7; tentative D call: TRBD1 (6 bases). Germline lookup yields CDR1 GTSNPN and CDR2 SVGIG (reference sequence). The CDR3 sequence is 11 residues long. V dropped 3 bases and J dropped 9 bases, with 12 bases sitting between them. CDR3 sequence reads: CAWSAPGVQYF. For the CDR3, the DNA is TGTGCCTGGAGCGCACCAGGGGTGCAGTACTTC.

This sequence joins TRBV28 and TRBJ2-7, with 10 bases identical to TRBD2. CDR1 and CDR2 from the germline V gene are MDHEN and SYDVKM. The CDR3 loop spans 14 amino acids. V lost 8 bases, J lost 5 bases, and 9 bases stayed unmatched. In DNA, the CDR3 is TGTGCCAGCCGGGCTAGCGGGAGTCCCCACGAGCAGTACTTC. Its protein product is CASRASGSPHEQYF.

A few counts support this clone. The CDR3 loop is CASSKGCRVGRLSPLHF. Written as DNA, the CDR3 is TGTGCCAGCAGCAAAGGGTGTAGGGTAGGACGACTTTCACCCCTCCACTTT. V gene TRBV21-1 combines with J gene TRBJ1-6. TRBV21-1 is deemed a pseudogene. The CDR3 spans 17 residues.

The chain uses TRBV28 and TRBJ2-7; a weak D match, TRBD1 (5 bases). The CDR3 consists of 12 residues. Germline CDR1 is MDHEN and CDR2 is SYDVKM. The ends were cut back, 2 bases at V and 3 bases at J, with 5 bases in the middle. The CDR3 DNA reads as TGTGCCAGCAGTTTAGGACACTACGAGCAGTACTTC. Its protein product is CASSLGHYEQYF.

The V and J genes are TRBV19 and TRBJ1-2; D is possibly TRBD1 (6 bases). Germline lookup yields CDR1 LNHDA and CDR2 SQIVND (reference sequence). This CDR3 has 16 residues. The V and J ends lost 3 bases and 4 bases respectively, with 18 bases between them. The DNA for the CDR3 is TGTGCCAGTAGTATTAAGGGTGGCAGGGGATCCTATGGCTACACCTTC. It codes for CASSIKGGRGSYGYTF.

The CDR3 spells CASSSGLAGTDTQYF. As DNA, the CDR3 is TGTGCCAGCAGTTCCGGACTAGCGGGCACAGATACGCAGTATTTT. The chain links TRBV6-2 or TRBV6-3 to TRBJ2-3; 10 bases map to TRBD2. The CDR3 contains 15 residues. Losses at the gene ends were 4 bases for V and 1 base for J; bases not matched to a gene: 2. CDR1 is MNHEY and CDR2 is SVGEGT in the germline V gene.

The chain carries TRBV9 and TRBJ1-2; 9 positions match TRBD1. This CDR3 is 14 amino acids long. The V segment lost 3 bases and the J segment 8 bases; nucleotides outside the gene matches: 8. CDR1 and CDR2 (germline): SGDLS, YYNGEE. The CDR3 protein is CASSAGTGGLGYTF. CDR3 DNA: TGTGCCAGCAGCGCGGGAACAGGGGGCTTAGGCTACACCTTC.

V is TRBV7-2 and J is TRBJ2-7; 8 positions match TRBD1. This CDR3 is built from 15 residues. CDR1 is SGHTA, CDR2 FQGNSA, per germline. V lost 4 bases, J lost 12 bases, and 17 bases stayed unmatched. CDR3 nucleotide sequence: TGTGCCAGCAGCTCCTCCGGACAGGGTTTAGGTTCTCTGTACTTC. Protein sequence: CASSSSGQGLGSLYF.

The chain employs TRBV7-2 and TRBJ1-5, with TRBD1 as a possible D gene (6 bases). Trimming cost V 5 bases and J 2 bases, with 10 bases left between them. Germline lookup yields CDR1 SGHTA and CDR2 FQGNSA. The CDR3 loop spans 14 amino acids. In DNA form, the CDR3 reads TGTGCCAGCAGCGAACAGGGCCGCAATCAGCCCCAGCATTTT. It encodes CASSEQGRNQPQHF.

V is TRBV9 and J is TRBJ2-5; the match to TRBD2 covers 7 bases. The CDR3 is 14 residues long. The ends lost 5 bases at V and 4 bases at J; junction bases unmatched: 8. Germline V gives CDR1 SGDLS, CDR2 YYNGEE. In nucleotides, the CDR3 is TGTGCCAGCAGTCCATTAGCGGGCGCAGAGACCCAGTACTTC. Encoded protein: CASSPLAGAETQYF.

The rearrangement joins TRBV5-1 to TRBJ2-4, with TRBD1 matching 8 bases. CDR3 length: 16 residues. V shed 4 bases, J shed 2 bases, and the junction held 8 bases outside the gene matches. Germline CDR1 and CDR2: SGHRS and YFSETQ. The CDR3 DNA is TGCGCCAGCAGCCCCGGACAGGGTTGGTCCAAAAACATTCAGTACTTC. Translated, it gives CASSPGQGWSKNIQYF. Complete variable domain (other parts from reference TRBV5-1 and TRBJ2-4): KAGVTQTPRYLIKTRGQQVTLSCSPISGHRSVSWYQQTPGQGLQFLFEYFSETQRNKGNFPGRFSGRQFSNSRSEMNVSTLELGDSALYLCASSPGQGWSKNIQYFGAGTRLSVL.

The gene calls are TRBV30 and TRBJ2-1; D not certain. There are 13 residues in the CDR3. V lost 3 bases and J lost 5, with 11 bases in between. Germline loops: CDR1 GTSNPN, CDR2 SVGIG (reference sequence). The CDR3 sequence is CAWRELTHNEQFF. For the CDR3, the DNA is TGTGCCTGGAGGGAACTCACCCACAATGAGCAGTTCTTC.

This chain uses TRBV10-3 with TRBJ2-3; D gene unclear. Germline V gives CDR1 ENHRY, CDR2 SYGVKD. CDR3 length: 12 residues. V was cut by 6 bases and J by 0 bases, with 4 bases left in between. The DNA of the CDR3 is TGTGCCATCAGGGCAAGCACAGATACGCAGTATTTT. As protein: CAIRASTDTQYF.

The V call is TRBV27, the J call TRBJ2-7, with TRBD2 matching over 10 bases. The V and J ends lost 7 bases and 3 bases, in that order; junction bases with no gene match: 3. CDR3 length: 13 residues. Germline-derived CDR1 and CDR2 are MNHEY and SMNVEV (reference sequence). CDR3 nucleotides: TGTGCCAGCAAGGTAGCGGGAGGCTACGAGCAGTACTTC. Translating gives CASKVAGGYEQYF.

The rearrangement joins TRBV20-1 to TRBJ1-4, with D hard to call. Trimming took off 3 bases at V and 3 bases at J, with 14 bases between the two ends. The CDR3 loop spans 15 amino acids. The V gene's germline CDR1 is DFQATT and CDR2 SNEGSKA (reference sequence). CDR3 sequence (DNA): TGCAGTGCTAGTAGCAACAGTTCTCCTAATGAAAAACTGTTTTTT. Residues: CSASSNSSPNEKLFF.

The genes are TRBV30 and TRBJ2-3, with D perhaps matching TRBD2 (7 bases). The CDR3 contains 16 residues. Germline CDR1 and CDR2: GTSNPN and SVGIG (reference sequence). V was shortened by 4 bases and J by 2 bases, with 19 bases between the two germline ends. The CDR3 nucleotides read TGTGCCTGGACCCCCCGGGGGGCGGGACACACAGATACGCAGTATTTT. Translated: CAWTPRGAGHTDTQYF.

This clone has just one count. This sequence joins TRBV6-2 or TRBV6-3 and TRBJ2-7; possibly TRBD2 for D (5 bases). CDR1 and CDR2 from the germline V gene are MNHEY and SVGEGT. V dropped 6 bases and J dropped 0 bases, with 18 bases sitting between them. CDR3 size: 16 residues. CDR3 in amino acids: CASSLPGTLISYEQYF. For the CDR3, the DNA is TGTGCCAGCAGCCTTCCGGGAACTTTGATCTCCTACGAGCAGTACTTC.

The chain recombines TRBV28 with TRBJ2-1; 7 bases map to TRBD2. This CDR3 is 14 amino acids long. Germline CDR1 MDHEN, CDR2 SYDVKM. The V gene end was trimmed by 4 bases and the J gene end by 6 bases; junction bases not matched to a gene: 6. CDR3 loop: CASSSGGTVNEQFF. As DNA, the CDR3 is TGTGCCAGCAGTTCGGGGGGAACGGTCAATGAGCAGTTCTTC.

J is TRBJ1-6 and V is TRBV5-4; D remains ambiguous. This CDR3 spans 16 amino acids. Looked up from germline, CDR1 is SGHNT and CDR2 is YYREEE (reference sequence). V lost 4 bases and J 2 bases, leaving 13 bases between the germline ends. The CDR3: CASSVEPGTYNSPLHF. CDR3 sequence (DNA): TGTGCCAGCAGCGTGGAACCGGGAACCTATAATTCACCCCTCCACTTT.